This TCR beta chain was captured in a study of early T cells in non-severe SARS-CoV-2 infection. Turning to the study itself: Chains were not paired, and sequencing was done on bulk RNA from unsorted whole blood. Study-wide points: Using VDJdb, the matching emphasized anti-spike CD8 responses while missing private and CD4 specificities.

From germline, CDR1 is MNHEY and CDR2 SMNVEV (reference sequence). This CDR3 is built from 14 residues. Trimming removed 6 bases at V and 1 base at J, with 12 bases between. This clonotype was seen repeatedly, ten times or more. The target antigen is unknown. As part of library construction, unique molecular identifiers were attached to individual cDNA molecules. Via MiXCR, TCRdb re-called the 5' RACE reads, giving one row per CDR3 protein. The data contain 62,000 or so distinct CDR3 sequences, 8.8% of them singletons. The chain employs TRBV27 and TRBJ1-1, with D uncertain. Sequenced here: whole blood, sampled at baseline. This receptor was taken from an adult who was a healthcare worker with PCR-confirmed SARS-CoV-2 infection or an uninfected control (not recorded which). CDR3 nucleotide sequence: TGTGCCAGCAGAACCGGACTGCCGAACACTGAAGCTTTCTTT. Translated: CASRTGLPNTEAFF.